The 21 T cell receptor beta chains below come from one sample, sequenced in a study of PD-L1 blockade in urothelial cancer. Here immunoSEQ multiplex PCR was the method, and the copy in TCRdb shows in-frame clones only, minus some. The profile shows 90,000 to 120,000 clones, approximately 90% of them singletons. This specimen consisted of PBMCs, obtained around atezolizumab (anti-PD-L1) treatment. The source of these receptors is a woman of 80 years or more with urothelial cancer.

The V call is TRBV6-6, the J call TRBJ2-7; 8 bases line up with TRBD1. Trimming took 10 bases from V and 3 from J; bases not matched to a gene: 5. Per the germline V gene, CDR1 is MNHNY and CDR2 is SVGAGI (reference sequence). The CDR3 has 12 residues. The CDR3 nucleotides are TGTGCCACCACTACAGGGGGCTACGAGCAGTACTTC. Its translation: CATTTGGYEQYF.

V gene TRBV23-1 combines with J gene TRBJ2-6; 10 positions agree with TRBD1. Being an ORF, TRBV23-1 has a function that is uncertain. With 8 bases clipped from V and 12 bases from J, the junction kept 13 bases outside the gene matches. The CDR3 contains 15 residues. The CDR3, as DNA: TGCGCCAGCGTGGTTCCGGTGGACAGGGGGGTCGTCCTGACTTTC. It yields the protein CASVVPVDRGVVLTF.

The DNA for the CDR3 is TGTGCCAGCTCACCACCCGGACAGGGAGCTTTCTTT. Its protein is CASSPPGQGAFF. This rearrangement joins TRBV18 to TRBJ1-1, with TRBD1 identical over 8 bases. Germline V gene sequence: CDR1 KGHSH, CDR2 LQKENI. This CDR3 contains 12 residues. Trimming at V came to 0 bases and at J to 10 bases, leaving 1 base not matched to a gene.

With regard to this clone: The germline gene is not matched at one end of the junction; a read error may be the cause. The V call is TRBV29-1, the J call TRBJ2-2, with D maybe TRBD2 (5 bases). This CDR3 region has 11 residues. Germline CDR1 is SQVTM and CDR2 is ANQGSEA. The CDR3 coding sequence is TGCAGCGTTCAAGACTACGGGGAGCTGTTTTTT. This translates into CSVQDYGELFF.

The J gene is TRBJ1-2, the V gene TRBV28; weak D call: TRBD1 (6 bases). This CDR3 has 15 residues. Trimming took off 5 bases at V and 8 bases at J, with 21 bases between the two ends. Per the germline V gene, CDR1 is MDHEN and CDR2 is SYDVKM. CDR3: CASSLGPGELGGYTF. The DNA for the CDR3 is TGTGCCAGCAGTCTGGGGCCAGGGGAATTAGGCGGCTACACCTTC.

The gene calls are TRBV19 and TRBJ1-2, with 7 nucleotides matching TRBD1. With 5 bases clipped from V and 3 bases from J, the junction kept 3 bases outside the gene matches. The CDR3 sequence is 13 residues long. CDR1 and CDR2 (germline): LNHDA, SQIVND (reference sequence). CDR3 DNA: TGTGCCAGTAGTCCAGGGACAGACTATGGCTACACCTTC. It is translated as CASSPGTDYGYTF. Combining the CDR3 with reference TRBV19 and TRBJ1-2 gives the whole variable domain DGGITQSPKYLFRKEGQNVTLSCEQNLNHDAMYWYRQDPGQGLRLIYYSQIVNDFQKGDIAEGYSVSREKKESFPLTVTSAQKNPTAFYLCASSPGTDYGYTFGSGTRLTVV.

The chain uses TRBV2 and TRBJ2-2; D gene unclear. Germline CDR1 is SNHLY and CDR2 is FYNNEI. The CDR3 is made up of 13 amino acids. Trimming pared 4 bases from V and 6 bases from J, leaving 9 bases between. CDR3 DNA: TGTGCCAGCAGTGTACAAGTTCCCGGGGAGCTGTTTTTT. Translating gives CASSVQVPGELFF.

The chain combines TRBV6-1 with TRBJ2-2; D may be TRBD1 (5 bases). This CDR3 has 15 residues. V was clipped by 11 bases and J by 2 bases, with 18 bases between them. CDR1 MNHNS and CDR2 SASEGT come from the germline V gene. In DNA form, the CDR3 reads TGTGCCGCTACTGCCCCAGGGCCCAACACCGGGGAGCTGTTTTTT. Its protein product is CAATAPGPNTGELFF.

This chain uses TRBV10-1 with TRBJ2-5; 7 nucleotides match TRBD1. V was clipped by 7 bases and J by 5 bases; unmatched bases: 10. Looked up from germline, CDR1 is WNHNN and CDR2 is SYGVQD (reference sequence). There are 14 residues in the CDR3. CDR3 region: CASIRQGPGETQYF. CDR3 nucleotides: TGCGCCAGCATTAGACAGGGTCCCGGGGAGACCCAGTACTTC.

This clone appeared once. The V and J genes are TRBV30 and TRBJ1-2; 7 bases map to TRBD1. In germline, CDR1 is GTSNPN, CDR2 SVGIG (reference sequence). After removal of 4 bases from V and 3 bases from J, the junction contained 5 bases not matched to a gene. The CDR3 runs to 13 residues. CDR3 sequence (DNA): TGTGCCTGGATAGGACAGGACTACTATGGCTACACCTTC. Its translation: CAWIGQDYYGYTF.

The chain is built from TRBV4-1 and TRBJ2-1, with TRBD2 as a possible D gene (6 bases). CDR1 and CDR2 (germline): MGHRA, YSYEKL. V gave up 4 bases and J gave up 8 bases, with 15 bases separating them. The CDR3 length is 14 residues. The CDR3 is CASSLMTSGDEQFF. For the CDR3, the DNA is TGCGCCAGCAGCCTCATGACTTCGGGGGATGAGCAGTTCTTC.

The rearrangement joins TRBV2 to TRBJ1-5, with 8 nucleotides matching TRBD1. CDR3 length equals 14 residues. The germline V gene encodes CDR1 SNHLY and CDR2 FYNNEI. Trimming removed 6 bases from V and 7 bases from J; junction bases left unmatched: 8. The CDR3 spells CASRQGAPRQPQHF. The CDR3 DNA follows: TGTGCCAGCAGGCAGGGGGCTCCAAGGCAGCCCCAGCATTTT.

The chain combines TRBV27 with TRBJ1-1, with TRBD1 matching over 7 bases. The CDR3 extends over 14 amino acids. Per germline, CDR1 MNHEY and CDR2 SMNVEV (reference sequence). Trimming took 3 bases from V and 6 from J; bases not matched to a gene: 7. CDR3 residues: CASSFRGLASEAFF. CDR3 bases: TGTGCCAGCAGTTTTAGGGGGCTAGCCTCTGAAGCTTTCTTT.

In DNA, the CDR3 is TGTGCCAGCAGCTTAGTTTTCGGTACCTACGAGCAGTACTTC. This gives the protein CASSLVFGTYEQYF. The V and J genes are TRBV7-2 and TRBJ2-7; D gene uncertain. Trimming removed 1 base at V and 2 bases at J, with 9 bases between. CDR3 length equals 14 residues. Germline V gene sequence: CDR1 SGHTA, CDR2 FQGNSA.

This clone was recorded only once. The rearrangement joins TRBV5-1 to TRBJ2-5, with 13 bases identical to TRBD2. The CDR3 loop spans 15 amino acids. CDR1 and CDR2 from the germline V gene are SGHRS and YFSETQ. V shed 5 bases and J 5 bases; nucleotides not matched to a gene: 6. The CDR3 is CASSRTSGSRETQYF. As DNA, the CDR3 is TGCGCCAGCAGTCGGACTAGCGGGAGTAGGGAGACCCAGTACTTC.

The J gene is TRBJ1-4, the V gene TRBV28, with 8 bases aligning to TRBD1. There are 15 residues in the CDR3. The J segment lost 8 bases and the V segment lost 5 bases, leaving 10 bases of the junction unmatched. CDR1 and CDR2 from the germline V gene are MDHEN and SYDVKM. The CDR3 DNA follows: TGTGCCAGCAGTGAAACAGGGGGTTTAGGGGAAAAACTGTTTTTT. Its translation: CASSETGGLGEKLFF.

The gene calls are TRBV5-1 and TRBJ2-2; TRBD1 matches at 11 bases. The V segment lost 4 bases and the J segment 0 bases; nucleotides outside the gene matches: 5. The germline CDR1 and CDR2 sequences are SGHRS and YFSETQ. The CDR3 length is 17 residues. The CDR3, as DNA: TGCGCCAGCAGCGGGGACAGGGGGAACACGAACACCGGGGAGCTGTTTTTT. It yields the protein CASSGDRGNTNTGELFF.

The rearrangement links TRBV19 to TRBJ2-7; a possible D gene is TRBD2 (5 bases). The CDR3 spans 13 residues. V was cut by 1 base and J by 6 bases, with 10 bases left in between. The V gene's germline CDR1 is LNHDA and CDR2 SQIVND (reference sequence). The CDR3 nucleotides are TGTGCCAGTAGTATAGCGGGCGCGGGCGAGCAGTACTTC. It yields the protein CASSIAGAGEQYF.

With respect to this clone: Other DNA variants within this sample encode the same CDR3. The rearrangement links TRBV27 to TRBJ2-7; no clear D. The CDR3 consists of 12 residues. V lost 3 bases and J lost 3, with 6 bases in between. Germline V gene data show CDR1 as MNHEY and CDR2 as SMNVEV (reference sequence). The CDR3 DNA sequence: TGTGCCAGCAGTTTTTCGGGCTACGAGCAGTACTTC. Its translation: CASSFSGYEQYF.

The CDR3 sequence is CASSSPGGANTEAFF. CDR3 DNA sequence: TGTGCCAGCAGTTCCCCCGGGGGAGCGAACACTGAAGCTTTCTTT. The chain employs TRBV6-5 and TRBJ1-1; D possibly corresponds to TRBD1 (5 bases). V was trimmed by 4 bases and J by 1 base, leaving 13 bases between them. The CDR3 is 15 residues long. Germline lookup yields CDR1 MNHEY and CDR2 SVGAGI.

The chain couples TRBV2 to TRBJ2-2; no definite D call. There are 15 residues in the CDR3. Trimming took off 5 bases at V and 0 bases at J, with 10 bases between the two ends. The V gene's germline CDR1 is SNHLY and CDR2 FYNNEI. In DNA form, the CDR3 reads TGTGCCAGCAGTCGCCTAGTCACGAACACCGGGGAGCTGTTTTTT. Translating it yields CASSRLVTNTGELFF.